The 16 T cell receptor beta chains presented below share a single source sample, sequenced in a study of vaccination and CD4 T cells after COVID-19. One entry per CDR3 protein results from TCRdb running MiXCR on the PCR reads. Of 15,000 to 20,000 distinct CDR3 sequences listed, approximately 60% were seen once; the top ten hold roughly 1.1%. Sequenced here: CD4+ T cells from blood, sampled after SARS-CoV-2 vaccination. The receptors here all came from a human donor who had recovered from COVID-19.

The CDR3 nucleotides are TGTGCCAGCAGCCGAGGCGCTCGGCAAGAGACCCAGTACTTC. Its translation: CASSRGARQETQYF. This rearrangement joins TRBV7-2 to TRBJ2-5; D gene uncertain. The V gene's germline CDR1 is SGHTA and CDR2 FQGNSA. Trimming removed 5 bases from V and 2 bases from J, with 12 bases in between. This CDR3 spans 14 amino acids.

The genes are TRBV24-1 and TRBJ1-5; 9 positions match TRBD1. The V gene's germline CDR1 is KGHDR and CDR2 SFDVKD. V gave up 4 bases and J gave up 7 bases; unmatched junction bases: 10. This CDR3 comprises 16 residues. The chain's CDR3 is CATSDPGQGPAQPQHF. The CDR3 DNA sequence: TGTGCCACCAGTGACCCGGGACAGGGACCAGCCCAGCCCCAGCATTTT.

This clonotype was counted between two and nine times. V usage is TRBV28 and J usage is TRBJ1-5; D call uncertain. V was shortened by 4 bases and J by 0 bases, with 16 bases between the two germline ends. The CDR3 has 17 residues. CDR1 and CDR2 from the germline V gene are MDHEN and SYDVKM. The CDR3 nucleotides are TGTGCCAGCAGTTATTCCTTATTCCGCTATAGCAATCAGCCCCAGCATTTT. This codes for CASSYSLFRYSNQPQHF.

The chain has TRBV7-3 and TRBJ2-1, with D perhaps TRBD1 (5 bases). V was cut by 3 bases and J by 2 bases, with 11 bases left in between. Germline-derived CDR1 and CDR2 are SGHTA and FQGTGA. The CDR3 runs to 15 residues. CDR3 in amino acids: CASSFATGPYNEQFF. DNA of the CDR3: TGTGCCAGCAGCTTTGCAACAGGACCCTACAATGAGCAGTTCTTC.

The rearrangement joins TRBV6-5 to TRBJ2-6; D uncertain. The CDR3 runs to 15 residues. V shed 4 bases and J shed 4 bases, with 11 bases lying between them. Germline V lookup: CDR1 MNHEY, CDR2 SVGAGI. CDR3 residues: CASSLSLWGANVLTF. DNA for the CDR3: TGTGCCAGCAGTTTATCTCTGTGGGGGGCCAACGTCCTGACTTTC.

The chain joins TRBV9 to TRBJ2-5; 8 bases are shared with TRBD2. The CDR3 sequence is 16 residues long. Germline-derived CDR1 and CDR2 are SGDLS and YYNGEE. V lost 4 bases and J lost 1; bases outside the gene matches: 9. The CDR3 DNA follows: TGTGCCAGCAGCACGCGTAGCGGGACCTCCCAAGAGACCCAGTACTTC. Translated, it gives CASSTRSGTSQETQYF.

The V call is TRBV28, the J call TRBJ2-1, with D possibly being TRBD1 or TRBD2 (7 bases each). V was trimmed by 3 bases and J by 3 bases, leaving 12 bases between them. CDR3 length: 15 residues. CDR1 and CDR2 (germline): MDHEN, SYDVKM. The CDR3, as DNA: TGTGCCAGCAGTTTCAGGGGGGGTGTCTACAATGAGCAGTTCTTC. Its protein is CASSFRGGVYNEQFF.

The V gene is TRBV6-4, the J gene TRBJ2-7, with D perhaps matching TRBD2 (6 bases). Between the trimmed V and J ends, which lost 7 bases and 3 bases, there was a span of 25 bases. From germline, CDR1 is MRHNA and CDR2 SNTAGT. The CDR3 loop spans 17 amino acids. DNA for the CDR3: TGTGCCAGCACCCGAGGAGGGGATTGTAGCGGACACTACGAGCAGTACTTC. Protein: CASTRGGDCSGHYEQYF.

The CDR3: CSARGAEGAFAQYF. CDR3 in DNA: TGCAGTGCTAGAGGGGCGGAAGGGGCGTTTGCCCAGTACTTC. The chain carries TRBV20-1 and TRBJ2-5; tentatively, D is TRBD1 (5 bases). The CDR3 is 14 residues long. Germline assignment: CDR1 DFQATT and CDR2 SNEGSKA (reference sequence). With 1 base removed from V and 9 bases from J, the gap between germline ends came to 18 bases.

This clonotype appeared a few times. V gene TRBV2 combines with J gene TRBJ2-3; possible D gene TRBD1, 6 bases. This CDR3 comprises 20 residues. V lost 6 bases and J 0 bases, leaving 28 bases between the germline ends. The germline V gene encodes CDR1 SNHLY and CDR2 FYNNEI. The CDR3 DNA follows: TGTGCCAGCAGGGGTTTGAGGGACACGGAGGAAATGGGTAGCACAGATACGCAGTATTTT. Translated, it gives CASRGLRDTEEMGSTDTQYF.

V usage is TRBV19 and J usage is TRBJ1-1, with D hard to call. This CDR3 comprises 15 residues. V lost 4 bases, J lost 0 bases, and 12 bases lay in between. From germline, CDR1 is LNHDA and CDR2 SQIVND (reference sequence). The CDR3 loop reads CASSRPVRMNTEAFF. CDR3 coding DNA: TGTGCCAGTAGTAGACCCGTGCGGATGAACACTGAAGCTTTCTTT.

The chain recombines TRBV5-5 with TRBJ2-5; possibly TRBD1 for D (5 bases). The CDR3 contains 14 residues. Trimming pared 1 base from V and 1 base from J, leaving 8 bases between. Per germline, CDR1 SGHKS and CDR2 YYEKEE (reference sequence). This CDR3 reads CASSLYQGQETQYF. As DNA, the CDR3 is TGTGCCAGCAGCTTGTACCAGGGCCAAGAGACCCAGTACTTC.

This clonotype was picked up one time. The V and J genes are TRBV7-3 and TRBJ1-2; unclear D gene. CDR3 length equals 23 residues. The V gene's germline CDR1 is SGHTA and CDR2 FQGTGA. Trimming left V 7 bases short and J 5 bases short, with 44 bases between. The chain's CDR3 is CASTQSHNLVVWLHTTSWYGYTF. CDR3 coding DNA: TGTGCCAGCACCCAATCCCACAACCTCGTGGTATGGCTACACACAACCTCGTGGTATGGCTACACCTTC.

The rearrangement joins TRBV20-1 to TRBJ1-2, with D possibly being TRBD1 (5 bases). V lost 3 bases to trimming and J lost 6 bases, with 14 bases between them. CDR1 and CDR2 from the germline V gene are DFQATT and SNEGSKA (reference sequence). CDR3 size: 13 residues. The CDR3 protein is CSASLMGEDGYTF. CDR3 nucleotides: TGCAGTGCTAGCCTCATGGGGGAGGATGGCTACACCTTC.

The V call is TRBV20-1, the J call TRBJ2-2, with TRBD2 as a possible D gene (6 bases). V was trimmed by 5 bases and J by 2 bases, leaving 12 bases between them. Germline loops: CDR1 DFQATT, CDR2 SNEGSKA (reference sequence). The CDR3 is 14 residues long. The CDR3 is CSAVNSGNTGELFF. DNA of the CDR3: TGCAGTGCTGTAAATAGCGGAAACACCGGGGAGCTGTTTTTT.

The rearrangement uses TRBV5-1 and TRBJ2-7; 7 bases match TRBD2. The CDR3 extends over 16 amino acids. The germline V gene has CDR1 SGHRS and CDR2 YFSETQ. Unmatched junction bases numbered 13, after V lost 4 bases and J lost 3 bases. CDR3 amino acids: CASSLLMGGSGYEQYF. In DNA, the CDR3 is TGCGCCAGCAGCCTCCTAATGGGAGGGAGCGGCTACGAGCAGTACTTC.